Listed here is a single T cell receptor (beta chain). What it binds is unknown. Survey-level immunoSEQ v3.0 assays were run. The target of sequencing was 40,000-50,000 T-cell genomes per sample. The method was immunoSEQ multiplex PCR; TCRdb's version includes in-frame clones alone and lacks a portion of them. The sample consists of about 20,000 clones, 80% of them appearing once. The germline gives CDR1 GTSNPN, CDR2 SVGIG (reference sequence). The CDR3 contains 17 residues. Trimming pared 4 bases from V and 2 bases from J, leaving 20 bases between. The data belong to a study of long-term antiretroviral therapy in people with HIV. Donors each had at least one pre-ART PBMC sample and at least two post-ART ones. General study points: Among HIV repertoires, CDR3 length ranges were narrower than those of controls. Clonal expansions arising prior to ART prevailed in the repertoire at every time point.

The source was unsorted PBMCs, collected 2.9 years after starting antiretroviral therapy. The clonotype was recovered from a woman aged 25 to 39 with HIV. The chain combines TRBV30 with TRBJ2-2, with D possibly being TRBD1 or TRBD2 (5 bases each). The DNA for the CDR3 is TGTGCCTGGACGTCCCCAAGTTTAGGGACCAACACCGGGGAGCTGTTTTTT. Translating gives CAWTSPSLGTNTGELFF. Together with reference TRBV30 and TRBJ2-2, the CDR3 gives the full variable domain: SQTIHQWPATLVQPVGSPLSLECTVEGTSNPNLYWYRQAAGRGLQLLFYSVGIGQISSEVPQNLSASRPQDRQFILSSKKLLLSDSGFYLCAWTSPSLGTNTGELFFGEGSRLTVL.